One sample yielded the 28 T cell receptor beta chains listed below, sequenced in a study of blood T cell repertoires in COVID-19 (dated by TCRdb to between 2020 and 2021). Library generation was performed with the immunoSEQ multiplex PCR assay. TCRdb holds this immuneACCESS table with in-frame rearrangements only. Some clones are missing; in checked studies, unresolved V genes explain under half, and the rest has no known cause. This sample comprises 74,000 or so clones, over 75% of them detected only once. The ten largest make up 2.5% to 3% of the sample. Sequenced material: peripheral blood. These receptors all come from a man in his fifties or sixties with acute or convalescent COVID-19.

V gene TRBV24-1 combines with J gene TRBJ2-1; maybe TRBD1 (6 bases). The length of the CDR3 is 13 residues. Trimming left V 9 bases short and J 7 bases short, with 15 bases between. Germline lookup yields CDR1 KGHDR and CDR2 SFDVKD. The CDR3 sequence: CATGAQGENEQFF. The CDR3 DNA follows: TGTGCCACCGGCGCACAGGGTGAAAATGAGCAGTTCTTC.

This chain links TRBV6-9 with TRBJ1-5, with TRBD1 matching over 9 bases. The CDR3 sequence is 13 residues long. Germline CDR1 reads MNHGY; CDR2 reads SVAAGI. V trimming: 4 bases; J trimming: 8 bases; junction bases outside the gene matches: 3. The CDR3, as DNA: TGTGCCAGCAGTTGGGACAGGGTAAAGCCCCAGCATTTT. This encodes CASSWDRVKPQHF.

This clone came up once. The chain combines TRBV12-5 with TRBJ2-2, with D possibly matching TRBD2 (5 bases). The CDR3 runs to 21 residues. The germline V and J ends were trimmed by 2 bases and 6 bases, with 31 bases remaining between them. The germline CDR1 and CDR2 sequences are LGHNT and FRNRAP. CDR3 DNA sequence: TGTGCTAGTGGTTTGCTGATATCGACTATAGAACAGAGTATAGTCGCCGGGGAGCTGTTTTTT. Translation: CASGLLISTIEQSIVAGELFF.

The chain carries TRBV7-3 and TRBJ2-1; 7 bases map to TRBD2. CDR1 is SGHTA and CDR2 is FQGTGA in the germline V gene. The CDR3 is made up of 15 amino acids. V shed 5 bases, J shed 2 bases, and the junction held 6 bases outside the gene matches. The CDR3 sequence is CASSPMSGTYNEQFF. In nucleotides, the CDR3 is TGTGCCAGCAGCCCCATGAGCGGGACCTACAATGAGCAGTTCTTC.

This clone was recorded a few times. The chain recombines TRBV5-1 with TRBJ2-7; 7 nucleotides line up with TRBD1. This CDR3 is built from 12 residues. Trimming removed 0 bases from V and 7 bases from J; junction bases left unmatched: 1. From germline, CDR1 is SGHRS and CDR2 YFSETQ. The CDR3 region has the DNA TGCGCCAGCAGCTTGGCAGGGGGTGAGCAGTACTTC. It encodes CASSLAGGEQYF.

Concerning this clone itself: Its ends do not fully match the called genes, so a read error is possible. The CDR3 DNA reads TGTGCCAGCACTTACAATCAGAGGAGCAATCAGCCCCAGCATTTT. Encoded protein: CASTYNQRSNQPQHF. The chain uses TRBV6-5 and TRBJ1-5; D gene unclear. The CDR3 has 15 residues. Germline V gene sequence: CDR1 MNHEY, CDR2 SVGAGI.

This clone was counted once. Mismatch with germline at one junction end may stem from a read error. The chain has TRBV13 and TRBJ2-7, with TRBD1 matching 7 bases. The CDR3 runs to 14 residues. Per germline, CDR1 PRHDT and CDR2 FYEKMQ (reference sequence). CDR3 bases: TGTGCCAGCACCTCAAGGGACAGCTTTTACGGGCAGTACTTC. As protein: CASTSRDSFYGQYF. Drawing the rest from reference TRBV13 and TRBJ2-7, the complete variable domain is AAGVIQSPRHLIKEKRETATLKCYPIPRHDTVYWYQQGPGQDPQFLISFYEKMQSDKGSIPDRFSAQQFSDYHSELNMSSLELGDSALYFCASTSRDSFYGQYFGPGTRLTVT.

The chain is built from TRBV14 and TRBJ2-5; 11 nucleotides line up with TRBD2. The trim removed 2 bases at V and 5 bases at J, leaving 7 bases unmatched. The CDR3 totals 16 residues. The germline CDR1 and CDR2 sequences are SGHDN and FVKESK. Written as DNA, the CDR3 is TGTGCCAGCAGCCAAACTAGCGGGAGTACGGGGGAGACCCAGTACTTC. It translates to CASSQTSGSTGETQYF.

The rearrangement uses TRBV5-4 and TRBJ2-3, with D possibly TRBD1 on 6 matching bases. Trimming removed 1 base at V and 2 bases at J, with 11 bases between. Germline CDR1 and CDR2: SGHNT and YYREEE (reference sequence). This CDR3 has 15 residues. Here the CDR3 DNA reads TGTGCCAGCAGCTTGAGACAGGCCCCCACAGATACGCAGTATTTT. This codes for CASSLRQAPTDTQYF.

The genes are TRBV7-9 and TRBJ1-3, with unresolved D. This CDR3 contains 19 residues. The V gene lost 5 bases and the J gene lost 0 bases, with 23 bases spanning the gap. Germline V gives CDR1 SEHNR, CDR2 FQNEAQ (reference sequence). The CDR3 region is CASSVSVSHYPTSGNTIYF. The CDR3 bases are TGTGCCAGCAGCGTGTCGGTCAGCCACTACCCTACCTCTGGAAACACCATATATTTT.

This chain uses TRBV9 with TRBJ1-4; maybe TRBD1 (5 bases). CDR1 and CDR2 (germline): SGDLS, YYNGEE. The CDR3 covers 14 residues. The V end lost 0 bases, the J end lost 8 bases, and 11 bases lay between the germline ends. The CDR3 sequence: CASSVGAGREKLFF. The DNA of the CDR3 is TGTGCCAGCAGCGTAGGGGCAGGGAGGGAAAAACTGTTTTTT.

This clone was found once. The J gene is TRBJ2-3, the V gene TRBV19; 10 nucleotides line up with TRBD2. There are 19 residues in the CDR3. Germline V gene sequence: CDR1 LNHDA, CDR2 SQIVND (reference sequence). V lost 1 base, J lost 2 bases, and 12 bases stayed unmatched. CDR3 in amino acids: CASSIGLAGVMGFTDTQYF. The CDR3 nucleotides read TGTGCCAGTAGTATAGGGCTAGCGGGAGTGATGGGATTCACAGATACGCAGTATTTT. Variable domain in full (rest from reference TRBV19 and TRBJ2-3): DGGITQSPKYLFRKEGQNVTLSCEQNLNHDAMYWYRQDPGQGLRLIYYSQIVNDFQKGDIAEGYSVSREKKESFPLTVTSAQKNPTAFYLCASSIGLAGVMGFTDTQYFGPGTRLTVL.

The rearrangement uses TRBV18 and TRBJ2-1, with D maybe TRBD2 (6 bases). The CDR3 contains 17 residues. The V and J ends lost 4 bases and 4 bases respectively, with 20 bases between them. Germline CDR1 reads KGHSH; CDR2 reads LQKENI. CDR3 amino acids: CASSRGEWRIAYNEQFF. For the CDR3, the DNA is TGTGCCAGCTCACGGGGGGAGTGGCGAATCGCTTACAATGAGCAGTTCTTC. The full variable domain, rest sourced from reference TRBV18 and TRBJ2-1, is NAGVMQNPRHLVRRRGQEARLRCSPMKGHSHVYWYRQLPEEGLKFMVYLQKENIIDESGMPKERFSAEFPKEGPSILRIQQVVRGDSAAYFCASSRGEWRIAYNEQFFGPGTRLTVL.

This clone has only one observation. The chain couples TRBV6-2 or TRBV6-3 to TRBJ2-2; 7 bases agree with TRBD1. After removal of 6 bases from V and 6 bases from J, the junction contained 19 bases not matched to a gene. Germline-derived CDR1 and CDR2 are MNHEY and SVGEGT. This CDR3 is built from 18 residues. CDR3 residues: CASSPEGAVSRSPGELFF. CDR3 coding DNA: TGTGCCAGCAGCCCCGAGGGGGCGGTATCCCGATCCCCCGGGGAGCTGTTTTTT.

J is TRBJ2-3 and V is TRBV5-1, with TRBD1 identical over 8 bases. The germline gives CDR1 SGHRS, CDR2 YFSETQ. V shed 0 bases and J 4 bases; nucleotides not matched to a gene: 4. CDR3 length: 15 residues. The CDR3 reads CASSLETTGADTQYF. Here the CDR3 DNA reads TGCGCCAGCAGCTTGGAAACGACAGGGGCAGATACGCAGTATTTT.

CDR3 protein: CAWASGTRTDTQYF. CDR3 nucleotides: TGTGCCTGGGCTAGCGGGACGCGCACAGATACGCAGTATTTT. The chain uses TRBV30 and TRBJ2-3; TRBD2 agrees at 9 bases. The V and J ends lost 5 bases and 1 base, in that order; junction bases with no gene match: 4. The CDR3 consists of 14 residues. In germline, CDR1 is GTSNPN, CDR2 SVGIG (reference sequence).

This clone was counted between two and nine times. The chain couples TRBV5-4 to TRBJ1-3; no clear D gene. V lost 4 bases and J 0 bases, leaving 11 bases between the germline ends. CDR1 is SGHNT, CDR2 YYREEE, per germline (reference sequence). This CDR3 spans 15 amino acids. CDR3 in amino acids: CASSPSANSGNTIYF. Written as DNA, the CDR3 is TGTGCCAGCAGCCCGTCAGCGAACTCTGGAAACACCATATATTTT.

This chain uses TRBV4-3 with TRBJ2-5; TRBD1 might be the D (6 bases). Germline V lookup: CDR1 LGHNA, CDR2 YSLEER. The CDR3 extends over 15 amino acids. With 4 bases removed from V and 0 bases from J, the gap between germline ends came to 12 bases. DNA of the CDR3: TGCGCCAGCAGCCTCTCTAGGGACAACCAAGAGACCCAGTACTTC. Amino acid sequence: CASSLSRDNQETQYF.

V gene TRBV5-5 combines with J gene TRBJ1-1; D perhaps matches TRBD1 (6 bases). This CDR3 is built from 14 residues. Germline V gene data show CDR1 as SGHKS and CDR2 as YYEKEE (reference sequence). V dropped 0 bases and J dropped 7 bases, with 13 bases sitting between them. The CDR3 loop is CASSLGAGDLEAFF. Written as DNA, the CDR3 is TGTGCCAGCAGCTTGGGGGCAGGGGACCTTGAAGCTTTCTTT.

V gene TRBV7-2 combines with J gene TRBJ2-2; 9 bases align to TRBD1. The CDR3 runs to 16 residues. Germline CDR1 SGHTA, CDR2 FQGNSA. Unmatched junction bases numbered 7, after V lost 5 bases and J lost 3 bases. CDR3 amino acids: CASSVAGQGYTGELFF. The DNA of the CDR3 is TGTGCCAGCAGCGTCGCTGGACAGGGGTACACCGGGGAGCTGTTTTTT.

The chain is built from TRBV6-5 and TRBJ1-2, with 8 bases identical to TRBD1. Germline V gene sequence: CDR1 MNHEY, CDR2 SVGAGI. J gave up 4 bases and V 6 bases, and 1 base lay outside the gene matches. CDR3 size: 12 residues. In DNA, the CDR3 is TGTGCCAGCAGCGACAGGGGCTATGGCTACACCTTC. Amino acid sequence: CASSDRGYGYTF.

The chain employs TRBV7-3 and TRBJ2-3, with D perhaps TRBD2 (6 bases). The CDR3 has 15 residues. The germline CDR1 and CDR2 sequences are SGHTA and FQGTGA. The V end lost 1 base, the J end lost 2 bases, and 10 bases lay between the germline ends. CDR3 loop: CASSLSPGVTDTQYF. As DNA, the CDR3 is TGTGCCAGCAGCTTAAGTCCGGGAGTCACAGATACGCAGTATTTT.

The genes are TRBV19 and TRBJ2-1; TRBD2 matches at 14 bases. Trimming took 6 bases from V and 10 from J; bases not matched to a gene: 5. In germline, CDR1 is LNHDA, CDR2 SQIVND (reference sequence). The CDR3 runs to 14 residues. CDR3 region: CASSRGLAGDEQFF. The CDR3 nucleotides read TGTGCCAGTAGCAGGGGACTAGCGGGAGACGAGCAGTTCTTC.

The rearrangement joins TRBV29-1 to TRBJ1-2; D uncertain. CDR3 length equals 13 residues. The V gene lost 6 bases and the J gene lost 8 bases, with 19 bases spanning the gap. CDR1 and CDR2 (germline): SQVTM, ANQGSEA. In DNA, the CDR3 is TGCAGCGTCGCCAGCTCCACGGCGGGAGGCTACACCTTC. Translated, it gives CSVASSTAGGYTF.

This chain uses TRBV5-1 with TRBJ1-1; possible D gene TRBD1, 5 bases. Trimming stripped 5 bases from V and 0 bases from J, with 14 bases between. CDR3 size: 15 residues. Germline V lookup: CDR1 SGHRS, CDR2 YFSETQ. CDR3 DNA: TGCGCCAGCAGGCAGACCGGGACTATGAACACTGAAGCTTTCTTT. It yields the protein CASRQTGTMNTEAFF. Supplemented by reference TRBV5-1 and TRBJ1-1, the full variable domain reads KAGVTQTPRYLIKTRGQQVTLSCSPISGHRSVSWYQQTPGQGLQFLFEYFSETQRNKGNFPGRFSGRQFSNSRSEMNVSTLELGDSALYLCASRQTGTMNTEAFFGQGTRLTVV.

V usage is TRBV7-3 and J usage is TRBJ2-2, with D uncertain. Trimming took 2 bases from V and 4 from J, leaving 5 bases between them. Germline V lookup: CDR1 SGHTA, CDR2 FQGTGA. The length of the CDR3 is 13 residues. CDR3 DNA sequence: TGTGCCAGCAGCTTACCGTTCACCGGGGAGCTGTTTTTT. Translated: CASSLPFTGELFF.

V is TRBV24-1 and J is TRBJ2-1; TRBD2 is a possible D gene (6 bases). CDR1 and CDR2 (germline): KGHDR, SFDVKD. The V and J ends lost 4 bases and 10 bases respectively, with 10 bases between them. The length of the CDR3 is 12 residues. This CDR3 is CATSEVAEEQFF. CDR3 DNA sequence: TGTGCCACCAGTGAAGTAGCGGAAGAGCAGTTCTTC.

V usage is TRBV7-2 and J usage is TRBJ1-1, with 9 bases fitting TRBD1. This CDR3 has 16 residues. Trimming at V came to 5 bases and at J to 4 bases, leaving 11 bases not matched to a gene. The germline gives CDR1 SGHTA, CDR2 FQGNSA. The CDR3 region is CASSMGLTGGGTEAFF. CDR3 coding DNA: TGTGCCAGCAGCATGGGCCTTACAGGGGGCGGCACTGAAGCTTTCTTT.